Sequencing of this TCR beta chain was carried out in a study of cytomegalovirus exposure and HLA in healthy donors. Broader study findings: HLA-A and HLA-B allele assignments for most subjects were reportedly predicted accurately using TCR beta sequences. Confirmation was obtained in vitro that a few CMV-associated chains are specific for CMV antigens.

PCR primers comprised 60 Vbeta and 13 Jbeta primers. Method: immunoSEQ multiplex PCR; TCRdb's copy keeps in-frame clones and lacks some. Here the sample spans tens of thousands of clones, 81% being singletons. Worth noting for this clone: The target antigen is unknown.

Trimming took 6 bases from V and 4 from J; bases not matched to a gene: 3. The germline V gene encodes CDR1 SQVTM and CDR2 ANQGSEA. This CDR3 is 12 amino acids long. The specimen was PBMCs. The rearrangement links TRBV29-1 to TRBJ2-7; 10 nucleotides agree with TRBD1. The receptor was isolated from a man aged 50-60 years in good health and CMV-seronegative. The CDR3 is CSVRTGGYEQYF. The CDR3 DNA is TGCAGCGTAAGGACAGGGGGATACGAGCAGTACTTC.